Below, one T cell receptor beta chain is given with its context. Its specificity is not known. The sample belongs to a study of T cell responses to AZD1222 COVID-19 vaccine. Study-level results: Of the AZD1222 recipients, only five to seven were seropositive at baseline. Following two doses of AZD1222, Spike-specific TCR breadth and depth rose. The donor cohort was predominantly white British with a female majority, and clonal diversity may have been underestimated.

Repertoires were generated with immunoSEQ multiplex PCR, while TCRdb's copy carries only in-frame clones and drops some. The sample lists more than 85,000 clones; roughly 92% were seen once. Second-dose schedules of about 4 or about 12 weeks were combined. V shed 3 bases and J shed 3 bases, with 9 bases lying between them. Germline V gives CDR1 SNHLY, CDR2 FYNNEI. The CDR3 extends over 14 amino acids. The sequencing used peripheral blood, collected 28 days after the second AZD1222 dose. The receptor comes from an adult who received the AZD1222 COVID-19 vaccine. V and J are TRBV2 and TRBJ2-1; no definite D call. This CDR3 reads CASSDGLGYNEQFF. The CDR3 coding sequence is TGTGCCAGCAGTGACGGGTTGGGCTACAATGAGCAGTTCTTC.